This T cell receptor (beta chain) came from a study of T cell repertoires in cytomegalovirus infection. Study-level information: Shared public TCR beta signatures pointed to both CMV infection and a matching HLA type. Study results and caveats: The ex vivo response showed dominance by HLA-C-restricted CMV-specific TCR beta clonotypes.

As for this clonotype: Its antigen is unknown.

TCRdb analysed the reads with MiXCR anew, one entry per CDR3 protein. The sample comprises under 600,000 distinct CDR3 sequences, about 17% of which are singletons, and 24% rests with the top ten. Trimming cost V 10 bases and J 4 bases, with 10 bases left between them. The length of the CDR3 is 12 residues. The germline CDR1 and CDR2 sequences are LNHDA and SQIVND (reference sequence). Sequenced material: CD8+ T cells from PBMCs. This receptor was identified in a human donor in good health (CMV status not recorded). Some clones in this sample may be carry-over from other donors' samples. The genes are TRBV19 and TRBJ2-2, with a possible D match to TRBD2 (5 bases). For the CDR3, the DNA is TGTGCCACCGAACGGGGCACCGGGGAGCTGTTTTTT. Translating gives CATERGTGELFF.